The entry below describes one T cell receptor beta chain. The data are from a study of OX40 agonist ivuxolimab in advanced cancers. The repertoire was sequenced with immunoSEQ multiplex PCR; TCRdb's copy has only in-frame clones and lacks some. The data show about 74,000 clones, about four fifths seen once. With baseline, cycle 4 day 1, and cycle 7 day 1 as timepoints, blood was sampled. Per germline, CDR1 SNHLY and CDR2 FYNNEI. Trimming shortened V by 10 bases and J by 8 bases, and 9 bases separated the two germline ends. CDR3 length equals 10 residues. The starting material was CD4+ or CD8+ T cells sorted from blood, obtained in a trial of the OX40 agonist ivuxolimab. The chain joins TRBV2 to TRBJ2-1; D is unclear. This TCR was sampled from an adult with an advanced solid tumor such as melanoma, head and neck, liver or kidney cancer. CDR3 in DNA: TGTGCCACCCTATCCGATGAGCAGTTCTTC. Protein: CATLSDEQFF.